This T cell receptor (beta chain) was profiled in a study of glioma-infiltrating T cells. The iRepertoire nested amplicon-rescue multiplex PCR amplified TCR alpha and beta CDR3s from RNA. TCRdb used MiXCR to reprocess the multiplex PCR reads, holding one entry per CDR3 protein. The sample holds more than 350,000 distinct CDR3 sequences; 41% are singletons and the top ten take approximately 12%. The junction had 14 bases not matched to a gene; V was cut back by 8 bases and J by 10 bases. The CDR3 covers 15 residues. Per germline, CDR1 MGHRA and CDR2 YSYEKL. This clonotype was detected a few times. The material sequenced was glioma tissue, nonneoplastic brain tissue, or PBMCs (not recorded which). This TCR derives from a human donor with low-grade glioma or glioblastoma, undergoing nonglioma brain surgery, or in good health (not recorded which). The V gene is TRBV4-1, the J gene TRBJ2-1; 10 nucleotides align to TRBD2. Here the CDR3 DNA reads TGCGCCAGCCAGCCCCTTCTAGCGGGAGTTTGGGAGCAGTTCTTC. Protein: CASQPLLAGVWEQFF.